A single sample gave rise to the 20 T cell receptor beta chains below, sequenced in a study of Ad26.COV2.S vaccination and SARS-CoV-2 variants. Clones were sequenced by immunoSEQ multiplex PCR, and TCRdb holds only the in-frame ones, with some missing. The sample contains about 400,000 clones, roughly 88% of which appear only once. As for treatment: some 20 received Ad26.COV2.S at low or high dose, single or two shots; five or six received placebo; per-sample allocation not given. Day 63 after the first injection of vaccine or placebo was the sampling time. The material was peripheral blood, obtained in a trial of Ad26.COV2.S vaccine versus placebo. The receptor source for this set is a person aged 18-65 years who received the Ad26.COV2.S COVID-19 vaccine or a placebo.

This clone was observed a single time. V gene TRBV4-3 combines with J gene TRBJ2-5, with 9 bases aligning to TRBD2. This CDR3 is 16 amino acids long. The ends lost 0 bases at V and 2 bases at J; junction bases unmatched: 4. Germline V lookup: CDR1 LGHNA, CDR2 YSLEER. DNA for the CDR3: TGCGCCAGCAGCCAAGACCTAGCGGGGAGTCAAGAGACCCAGTACTTC. Translation: CASSQDLAGSQETQYF.

This rearrangement joins TRBV7-2 to TRBJ2-4; no firm D call. Germline lookup yields CDR1 SGHTA and CDR2 FQGNSA. The length of the CDR3 is 14 residues. V lost 5 bases and J 0 bases, leaving 8 bases between the germline ends. The DNA of the CDR3 is TGTGCCAGCAGCCCCCTTCTAGCCAAAAACATTCAGTACTTC. Protein sequence: CASSPLLAKNIQYF.

J is TRBJ2-5 and V is TRBV7-3, with D unclear. The CDR3 consists of 15 residues. V lost 5 bases and J lost 5, with 18 bases in between. CDR1 is SGHTA and CDR2 is FQGTGA in the germline V gene. Written as DNA, the CDR3 is TGTGCCAGCAGCCCCAACGGTAGCCCCCGGGAGACCCAGTACTTC. Residues: CASSPNGSPRETQYF.

The J gene is TRBJ2-5, the V gene TRBV11-3; 12 bases are a match to TRBD2. V gave up 2 bases and J gave up 1 base; unmatched junction bases: 2. The CDR3 extends over 16 amino acids. The germline V gene encodes CDR1 SGHNT and CDR2 YENEEA. The CDR3 DNA is TGTGCCAGCAGCTTATCACTAGCGGGGGGCCAAGAGACCCAGTACTTC. Translated, it gives CASSLSLAGGQETQYF.

V gene TRBV6-6 combines with J gene TRBJ1-4; D is unclear. The V end lost 6 bases, the J end lost 6 bases, and 11 bases lay between the germline ends. The CDR3 is 13 amino acids. Germline V gene sequence: CDR1 MNHNY, CDR2 SVGAGI (reference sequence). The CDR3 here is CASSLVGYEKLFF. CDR3 DNA: TGTGCCAGCAGCCTGGTAGGGTATGAAAAACTGTTTTTT.

This sequence joins TRBV21-1 and TRBJ1-6. TRBV21-1 is a recognized pseudogene. The CDR3 loop spans 13 amino acids. CDR3 region: CASKEQELSPLHF. The CDR3 coding sequence is TGTGCCAGCAAAGAGCAGGAGTTATCACCCCTCCACTTT.

A note on this clone: The sample contains more than one DNA sequence encoding this CDR3. The chain couples TRBV30 to TRBJ2-7; D is ambiguous. Trimming took off 1 base at V and 3 bases at J, with 4 bases between the two ends. Germline V gene sequence: CDR1 GTSNPN, CDR2 SVGIG (reference sequence). The CDR3 has 11 amino acids. CDR3 nucleotides: TGTGCCTGGAGTGGCGACTACGAGCAGTACTTC. As protein: CAWSGDYEQYF.

For this clone: At the DNA level, this CDR3 is encoded by other sequences in the same sample as well. CDR3 sequence: CAWSVGNEQFF. The CDR3 region has the DNA TGTGCCTGGAGTGTGGGGAATGAGCAGTTCTTC. This rearrangement joins TRBV30 to TRBJ2-1, with no clear D. Trimming took off 0 bases at V and 7 bases at J, with 4 bases between the two ends. Germline V CDR1 and CDR2: GTSNPN, SVGIG (reference sequence). This CDR3 has 11 residues.

This chain connects TRBV4-3 to TRBJ2-2; D may be TRBD1 (5 bases). Trimming left V 0 bases short and J 3 bases short, with 14 bases between. The CDR3 is 17 amino acids. In germline, CDR1 is LGHNA, CDR2 YSLEER. CDR3 sequence reads: CASSQEKGSVDTGELFF. The CDR3 bases are TGCGCCAGCAGCCAAGAGAAGGGGTCCGTGGACACCGGGGAGCTGTTTTTT.

The chain links TRBV9 to TRBJ1-2, with 8 bases matching TRBD1. There are 14 residues in the CDR3. Germline CDR1 is SGDLS and CDR2 is YYNGEE. The junction had 6 bases not matched to a gene; V was cut back by 2 bases and J by 6 bases. CDR3 in DNA: TGTGCCAGCAGCGTGGACAGGGAAATCGATGGCTACACCTTC. Its protein is CASSVDREIDGYTF.

V usage is TRBV20-1 and J usage is TRBJ1-5; D not certain. V lost 6 bases and J 11 bases, leaving 11 bases between the germline ends. Germline V gives CDR1 DFQATT, CDR2 SNEGSKA (reference sequence). The CDR3 loop spans 10 amino acids. CDR3 loop: CSAAGWAQHF. CDR3 DNA sequence: TGCAGTGCCGCGGGTTGGGCCCAGCATTTT.

The chain joins TRBV7-2 to TRBJ2-7, with a tentative D call TRBD1 (6 bases). V lost 6 bases and J 3 bases, leaving 12 bases between the germline ends. The CDR3 extends over 13 amino acids. Germline V gives CDR1 SGHTA, CDR2 FQGNSA. CDR3 loop: CASRPTGIYEQYF. The CDR3 DNA sequence: TGTGCCAGCAGACCGACAGGAATCTACGAGCAGTACTTC.

V gene TRBV6-2 or TRBV6-3 combines with J gene TRBJ1-3, with TRBD1 matching 8 bases. Germline assignment: CDR1 MNHEY and CDR2 SVGEGT. The J segment lost 0 bases and the V segment lost 2 bases, leaving 3 bases of the junction unmatched. The CDR3 is 16 amino acids. CDR3 sequence: CASSYGQGFSGNTIYF. The CDR3, as DNA: TGTGCCAGCAGTTACGGACAGGGCTTCTCTGGAAACACCATATATTTT.

There are many counts of this clone. This rearrangement joins TRBV6-2 or TRBV6-3 to TRBJ1-5; no clear D. The CDR3 has 15 residues. Trimming removed 6 bases at V and 0 bases at J, with 12 bases between. Looked up from germline, CDR1 is MNHEY and CDR2 is SVGEGT. The CDR3 region is CASSPTEYSNQPQHF. CDR3 coding DNA: TGTGCCAGCAGCCCGACGGAGTATAGCAATCAGCCCCAGCATTTT.

The CDR3 DNA sequence: TGTGCCAGTAGTACGCTAGACAGGGGAATAAACACTGAAGCTTTCTTT. It translates to CASSTLDRGINTEAFF. This chain connects TRBV19 to TRBJ1-1; 8 bases map to TRBD1. This CDR3 contains 16 residues. V dropped 4 bases and J dropped 2; count of bases not matched to a gene: 9. Germline V gene data show CDR1 as LNHDA and CDR2 as SQIVND (reference sequence).

This clone was detected once. The rearrangement uses TRBV3-1 (or the pseudogene TRBV3-2) and TRBJ2-3; 15 bases are shared with TRBD2. CDR1 is LGHDT and CDR2 is YNNKEL in the germline V gene (reference sequence). The CDR3 has 20 amino acids. The V and J ends lost 1 base and 1 base, in that order; junction bases with no gene match: 9. The DNA of the CDR3 is TGTGCCAGCAGCCAAGGCGGGGGACTAGCGGGGGGTCTGGGCACAGATACGCAGTATTTT. Translation: CASSQGGGLAGGLGTDTQYF.

The genes are TRBV4-1 and TRBJ2-7; D is possibly TRBD1 (6 bases). This CDR3 is built from 15 residues. The germline V and J ends were trimmed by 6 bases and 1 base, with 16 bases remaining between them. The V gene's germline CDR1 is MGHRA and CDR2 YSYEKL. The DNA for the CDR3 is TGCGCCAGCAGTTATAGACAGGACATGTCCTACGAGCAGTACTTC. This gives the protein CASSYRQDMSYEQYF.

The chain recombines TRBV15 with TRBJ2-7; 7 bases fit TRBD1. V gave up 1 base and J gave up 3 bases; unmatched junction bases: 6. The CDR3 consists of 15 residues. CDR1 is LNHNV and CDR2 is YYDKDF in the germline V gene (reference sequence). This CDR3 reads CATSRGQGIGYEQYF. The CDR3 DNA reads as TGTGCCACCAGCAGAGGACAGGGAATCGGCTACGAGCAGTACTTC.

This clone has just one count. The chain uses TRBV2 and TRBJ1-1; D possibly corresponds to TRBD1 (5 bases). The CDR3 is 12 residues long. Germline V gene sequence: CDR1 SNHLY, CDR2 FYNNEI. Trimming cost V 7 bases and J 5 bases, with 11 bases left between them. The CDR3 reads CASTQGGTEAFF. CDR3 bases: TGTGCCAGCACCCAGGGAGGGACTGAAGCTTTCTTT.

The rearrangement links TRBV3-1 (or the pseudogene TRBV3-2) to TRBJ2-7; the D gene is possibly TRBD1 (5 bases). The V gene lost 2 bases and the J gene lost 1 base, with 12 bases spanning the gap. CDR3 length equals 15 residues. The germline V gene has CDR1 LGHDT and CDR2 YNNKEL (reference sequence). CDR3 sequence reads: CASSQQNRKSYEQYF. The CDR3 nucleotides are TGTGCCAGCAGCCAACAGAACAGGAAGTCCTACGAGCAGTACTTC.